The 20 T cell receptor beta chains below were found in one sample sequenced in a study of blood T cell repertoires in COVID-19. Produced via immunoSEQ multiplex PCR; TCRdb's table is partial and in-frame only. The sample includes approximately 75,000 clones, 80% to 90% of them seen just once. Sequencing used peripheral blood. The source of these receptors is an older man with COVID-19, enrolled during active disease.

This clone was seen a handful of times. The DNA for the CDR3 is TGCGCCAGCAGCTCCGGTCCGGGACAGGGTTACACTGAAGCTTTCTTT. Translation: CASSSGPGQGYTEAFF. This chain connects TRBV5-1 to TRBJ1-1; 9 bases are a match to TRBD1. There are 16 residues in the CDR3. The germline V gene encodes CDR1 SGHRS and CDR2 YFSETQ. V was pared by 3 bases and J by 3 bases, with 9 bases of the junction left unmatched.

This chain joins TRBV4-2 and TRBJ2-1, with 7 bases aligning to TRBD1. V shed 4 bases, J shed 4 bases, and the junction held 10 bases outside the gene matches. This CDR3 comprises 16 residues. The V gene's germline CDR1 is LGHNA and CDR2 YNFKEQ. CDR3 DNA sequence: TGTGCCAGCAGCCGACCGGGACAGTCCCCTTACAATGAGCAGTTCTTC. Protein product: CASSRPGQSPYNEQFF.

The gene calls are TRBV11-3 and TRBJ2-7; no firm D call. Germline-derived CDR1 and CDR2 are SGHNT and YENEEA. The CDR3 totals 12 residues. The V end lost 3 bases, the J end lost 0 bases, and 3 bases lay between the germline ends. The CDR3, as DNA: TGTGCCAGCAGCTTCCTCTCCTACGAGCAGTACTTC. Residues: CASSFLSYEQYF.

The chain joins TRBV6-5 to TRBJ1-1; possible D gene TRBD1, 5 bases. Germline V gene data show CDR1 as MNHEY and CDR2 as SVGAGI. The CDR3 is 13 amino acids. V lost 7 bases and J 2 bases, leaving 11 bases between the germline ends. The CDR3 DNA is TGTGCCAGCACCCAGACAGCCAACACTGAAGCTTTCTTT. This sequence encodes CASTQTANTEAFF.

This chain links TRBV13 with TRBJ2-5; 9 nucleotides line up with TRBD1. Germline V gives CDR1 PRHDT, CDR2 FYEKMQ (reference sequence). After removal of 5 bases from V and 4 bases from J, the junction contained 8 bases not matched to a gene. The CDR3 covers 15 residues. The CDR3 reads CASSPSGQGRETQYF. In DNA, the CDR3 is TGTGCCAGCAGCCCATCTGGACAGGGGCGAGAGACCCAGTACTTC. Together with reference TRBV13 and TRBJ2-5, the CDR3 gives the full variable domain: AAGVIQSPRHLIKEKRETATLKCYPIPRHDTVYWYQQGPGQDPQFLISFYEKMQSDKGSIPDRFSAQQFSDYHSELNMSSLELGDSALYFCASSPSGQGRETQYFGPGTRLLVL.

The chain couples TRBV12-5 to TRBJ1-1, with D perhaps matching TRBD1 (5 bases). Looked up from germline, CDR1 is LGHNT and CDR2 is FRNRAP. V was pared by 4 bases and J by 1 base, with 7 bases between. This CDR3 has 13 amino acids. CDR3 sequence (DNA): TGTGCTAGTGGTTGGGGGGAGAACACTGAAGCTTTCTTT. Its protein is CASGWGENTEAFF.

This clone was recorded a few times. The J gene is TRBJ1-4, the V gene TRBV5-5; no clear D. CDR3 size: 14 residues. CDR1 is SGHKS, CDR2 YYEKEE, per germline (reference sequence). The V gene lost 1 base and the J gene lost 7 bases, with 11 bases spanning the gap. CDR3 region: CASSLSLGGEKLFF. The CDR3 DNA reads as TGTGCCAGCAGCTTGAGTCTTGGAGGTGAAAAACTGTTTTTT.

This chain links TRBV7-2 with TRBJ1-1, with 7 bases fitting TRBD1. The germline gives CDR1 SGHTA, CDR2 FQGNSA. The trim removed 3 bases at V and 5 bases at J, leaving 6 bases unmatched. CDR3 length equals 14 residues. DNA for the CDR3: TGTGCCAGCAGCTTCCTAGGGGGCGGAACTGAAGCTTTCTTT. As protein: CASSFLGGGTEAFF.

The chain is built from TRBV18 and TRBJ2-1; the D is unclear. Germline CDR1 and CDR2: KGHSH and LQKENI. V lost 2 bases and J lost 10, with 12 bases in between. The CDR3 has 13 residues. The CDR3 DNA reads TGTGCCAGCTCACCAACAGATAACCGGGAGCAGTTCTTC. Translating gives CASSPTDNREQFF.

The chain joins TRBV5-1 to TRBJ1-1; 7 bases are shared with TRBD1. The CDR3 loop spans 15 amino acids. Trimming took 4 bases from V and 6 from J; bases not matched to a gene: 12. CDR1 and CDR2 (germline): SGHRS, YFSETQ. In nucleotides, the CDR3 is TGCGCCAGCAGCCGTACTTCGGCAGGGGGGTCTGAAGCTTTCTTT. Encoded protein: CASSRTSAGGSEAFF. The complete variable domain, with remaining parts taken from reference TRBV5-1 and TRBJ1-1, reads KAGVTQTPRYLIKTRGQQVTLSCSPISGHRSVSWYQQTPGQGLQFLFEYFSETQRNKGNFPGRFSGRQFSNSRSEMNVSTLELGDSALYLCASSRTSAGGSEAFFGQGTRLTVV.

This clone was recorded once. The V and J genes are TRBV13 and TRBJ2-3, with a tentative D call TRBD2 (6 bases). V lost 3 bases, J lost 5 bases, and 18 bases lay in between. This CDR3 comprises 16 residues. Germline V gives CDR1 PRHDT, CDR2 FYEKMQ (reference sequence). Here the CDR3 DNA reads TGTGCCAGCAGCTTTCAGGAGGGCACCGAACTAGATACGCAGTATTTT. It codes for CASSFQEGTELDTQYF.

The V call is TRBV19, the J call TRBJ2-5; TRBD1 is a possible D gene (5 bases). Germline V gives CDR1 LNHDA, CDR2 SQIVND (reference sequence). The V end was cut by 8 bases, the J end by 2 bases, with 18 bases between. The CDR3 runs to 15 residues. The CDR3 DNA reads TGTGCCAGTCAATTGGGGCGAAGGCGACAAGAGACCCAGTACTTC. It is translated as CASQLGRRRQETQYF.

J is TRBJ2-3 and V is TRBV5-1; possible D gene TRBD1, 7 bases. The CDR3 consists of 18 residues. Trimming removed 4 bases from V and 1 base from J, with 22 bases in between. Germline CDR1 SGHRS, CDR2 YFSETQ. The DNA of the CDR3 is TGCGCCAGCAGCGGGAACCCCGGAGGGGGCGCCGGCACAGATACGCAGTATTTT. This translates into CASSGNPGGGAGTDTQYF.

The chain has TRBV7-3 and TRBJ2-5; tentative D call: TRBD2 (6 bases). Germline assignment: CDR1 SGHTA and CDR2 FQGTGA. V gave up 3 bases and J gave up 1 base, with 12 bases separating them. This CDR3 is built from 15 residues. CDR3: CASSLSGTFQETQYF. CDR3 nucleotide sequence: TGTGCCAGCAGCTTGTCAGGGACTTTCCAAGAGACCCAGTACTTC.

J is TRBJ1-1 and V is TRBV6-5, with D perhaps TRBD1 (6 bases). From germline, CDR1 is MNHEY and CDR2 SVGAGI. V was shortened by 6 bases and J by 6 bases, with 11 bases between the two germline ends. This CDR3 is 12 amino acids long. The CDR3 reads CASSQGLSEAFF. The CDR3 coding sequence is TGTGCCAGCAGCCAGGGGTTGTCTGAAGCTTTCTTT.

This clone was counted only a few times. V is TRBV6-6 and J is TRBJ2-7, with 9 nucleotides matching TRBD1. The V segment lost 5 bases and the J segment 2 bases; nucleotides outside the gene matches: 7. Germline V gene lookup returns CDR1 MNHNY and CDR2 SVGAGI (reference sequence). The CDR3 is 15 amino acids. The CDR3, as DNA: TGTGCCAGCAGTCGCGGGACAGGGAAGGCCTACGAGCAGTACTTC. It translates to CASSRGTGKAYEQYF.

V gene TRBV27 combines with J gene TRBJ1-1; TRBD1 matches at 7 bases. From germline, CDR1 is MNHEY and CDR2 SMNVEV (reference sequence). This CDR3 contains 13 residues. V dropped 6 bases and J dropped 11; count of bases not matched to a gene: 12. The CDR3 nucleotides read TGTGCCAGCAGGGCTAGGGGGCCCAGGGAGGCTTTCTTT. It codes for CASRARGPREAFF.

The V gene is TRBV19, the J gene TRBJ2-1, with D unresolved. There are 15 residues in the CDR3. Deletions cut 3 bases from V and 0 bases from J, with 9 bases between. Germline loops: CDR1 LNHDA, CDR2 SQIVND (reference sequence). The CDR3 region is CASSIIESSYNEQFF. The CDR3 nucleotides read TGTGCCAGTAGTATTATCGAGAGCTCCTACAATGAGCAGTTCTTC.

The chain carries TRBV5-1 and TRBJ1-1; 10 positions match TRBD1. Per germline, CDR1 SGHRS and CDR2 YFSETQ. This CDR3 comprises 15 residues. V was clipped by 0 bases and J by 3 bases; unmatched bases: 2. In DNA, the CDR3 is TGCGCCAGCAGCTTGGTGGACAGGGGGTACACTGAAGCTTTCTTT. Translating gives CASSLVDRGYTEAFF.

This clone was seen repeatedly, ten times or more. CDR3 sequence: CASGGISYNEQFF. The CDR3 DNA reads TGTGCCAGCGGGGGCATCTCCTACAATGAGCAGTTCTTC. The chain employs TRBV12-3 or TRBV12-4 and TRBJ2-1; the D gene is possibly TRBD1 (6 bases). CDR3 length: 13 residues. The V end lost 8 bases, the J end lost 0 bases, and 8 bases lay between the germline ends.